Listed here are 4 T cell receptor beta chains from one sample, sequenced in a study of memory CD4+ T cells and cytomegalovirus serostatus. Method: immunoSEQ multiplex PCR; TCRdb's copy keeps in-frame clones and lacks some. This table has about 75,000 clones, roughly three quarters appearing once. The sort gate was single viable CD3+CD4+CD8-CD45RO+ cells for memory CD4+ T cells. The sequenced sample consisted of memory CD4+ T cells from blood. These receptors were taken from an adult in good health and CMV-seropositive.

This clone was counted between two and nine times. This chain uses TRBV18 with TRBJ1-4; a weak D match, TRBD1 (6 bases). The CDR3 totals 16 residues. CDR1 is KGHSH, CDR2 LQKENI, per germline. V shed 4 bases and J shed 6 bases, with 18 bases lying between them. CDR3 in DNA: TGTGCCAGCTCACGGAAGACAGGTGGGGAGGATGAAAAACTGTTTTTT. This codes for CASSRKTGGEDEKLFF.

The CDR3 sequence: CASSLHGDSGANVLTF. For the CDR3, the DNA is TGTGCCAGCAGCCTCCACGGGGACTCTGGGGCCAACGTCCTGACTTTC. The chain recombines TRBV7-2 with TRBJ2-6, with D perhaps matching TRBD2 (5 bases). V lost 5 bases and J lost 0, with 11 bases in between. CDR1 and CDR2 (germline): SGHTA, FQGNSA. This CDR3 has 16 amino acids. Looking up the rest from reference TRBV7-2 and TRBJ2-6 gives the full variable domain: GAGVSQSPSNKVTEKGKDVELRCDPISGHTALYWYRQSLGQGLEFLIYFQGNSAPDKSGLPSDRFSAERTGGSVSTLTIQRTQQEDSAVYLCASSLHGDSGANVLTFGAGSRLTVL.

The gene calls are TRBV28 and TRBJ1-4, with a tentative D call TRBD1 (6 bases). Trimming shortened V by 0 bases and J by 4 bases, and 9 bases separated the two germline ends. Germline V gives CDR1 MDHEN, CDR2 SYDVKM. This CDR3 has 15 residues. The DNA for the CDR3 is TGTGCCAGCAGTTTATGGGCAGGGGATAATGAAAAACTGTTTTTT. Its translation is CASSLWAGDNEKLFF. The full variable domain, rest sourced from reference TRBV28 and TRBJ1-4, is DVKVTQSSRYLVKRTGEKVFLECVQDMDHENMFWYRQDPGLGLRLIYFSYDVKMKEKGDIPEGYSVSREKKERFSLILESASTNQTSMYLCASSLWAGDNEKLFFGSGTQLSVL.

The chain recombines TRBV19 with TRBJ1-3; D is uncertain. CDR1 LNHDA and CDR2 SQIVND come from the germline V gene (reference sequence). The CDR3 contains 14 residues. Trimming shortened V by 7 bases and J by 0 bases, and 10 bases separated the two germline ends. The CDR3, as DNA: TGTGCCAGTATGGTTCGGAGCTCTGGAAACACCATATATTTT. Its translation is CASMVRSSGNTIYF.